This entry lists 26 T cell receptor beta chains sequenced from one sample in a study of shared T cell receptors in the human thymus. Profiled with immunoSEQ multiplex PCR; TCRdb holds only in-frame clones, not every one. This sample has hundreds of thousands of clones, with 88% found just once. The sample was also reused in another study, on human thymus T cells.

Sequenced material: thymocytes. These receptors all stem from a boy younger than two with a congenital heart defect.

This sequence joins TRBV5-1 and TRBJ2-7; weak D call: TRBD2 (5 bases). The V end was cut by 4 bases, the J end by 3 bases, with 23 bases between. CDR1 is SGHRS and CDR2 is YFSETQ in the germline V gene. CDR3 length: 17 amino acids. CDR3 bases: TGCGCCAGCAGCGTGTGGCAATCGAGCGGAACATTCTACGAGCAGTACTTC. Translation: CASSVWQSSGTFYEQYF.

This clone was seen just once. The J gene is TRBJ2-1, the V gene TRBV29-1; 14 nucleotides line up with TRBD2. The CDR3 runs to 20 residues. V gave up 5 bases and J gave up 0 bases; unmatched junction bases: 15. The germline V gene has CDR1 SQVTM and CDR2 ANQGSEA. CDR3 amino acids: CSVQTSPRLAGGSSYNEQFF. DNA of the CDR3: TGCAGCGTTCAAACCTCCCCGAGACTAGCGGGAGGGAGCTCCTACAATGAGCAGTTCTTC.

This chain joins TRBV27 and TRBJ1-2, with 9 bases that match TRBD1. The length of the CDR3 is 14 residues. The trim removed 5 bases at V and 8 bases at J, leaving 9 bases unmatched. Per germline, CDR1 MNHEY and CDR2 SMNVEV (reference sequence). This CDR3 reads CASSDSDRGPGYTF. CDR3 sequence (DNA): TGTGCCAGCAGTGATTCGGACAGGGGTCCCGGCTACACCTTC.

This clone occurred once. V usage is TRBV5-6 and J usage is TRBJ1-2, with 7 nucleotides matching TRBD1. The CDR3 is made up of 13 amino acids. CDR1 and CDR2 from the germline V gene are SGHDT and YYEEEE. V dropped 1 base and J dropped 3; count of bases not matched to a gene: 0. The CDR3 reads CASSLQGDYGYTF. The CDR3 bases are TGTGCCAGCAGCTTGCAGGGGGACTATGGCTACACCTTC.

The CDR3 spells CASREKRELETQYF. The CDR3 DNA reads as TGCGCCAGCAGAGAAAAGCGGGAGCTGGAGACCCAGTACTTC. This chain joins TRBV10-2 and TRBJ2-5, with 8 positions matching TRBD2. This CDR3 region has 14 residues. CDR1 and CDR2 (germline): WSHSY, SAAADI. J was trimmed by 5 bases and V by 6 bases; bases with no gene match: 8.

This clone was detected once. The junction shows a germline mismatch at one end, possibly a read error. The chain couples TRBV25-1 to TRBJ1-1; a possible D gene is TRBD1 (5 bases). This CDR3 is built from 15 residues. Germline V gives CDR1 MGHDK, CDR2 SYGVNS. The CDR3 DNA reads TGTGCCAGCAGCACCCACAGGTCCCCGAACACTGGAGCTTTCTTT. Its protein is CASSTHRSPNTGAFF. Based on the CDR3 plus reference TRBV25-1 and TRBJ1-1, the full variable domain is EADIYQTPRYLVIGTGKKITLECSQTMGHDKMYWYQQDPGMELHLIHYSYGVNSTEKGDLSSESTVSRIRTEHFPLTLESARPSHTSQYLCASSTHRSPNTGAFFGQGTRLTVV.

DNA for the CDR3: TGTGCCAGCAGCAAAGTGACAGGGGCGTTGCGGACCCAGTACTTC. This codes for CASSKVTGALRTQYF. The chain joins TRBV5-4 to TRBJ2-5; 8 positions agree with TRBD1. The CDR3 runs to 15 residues. CDR1 is SGHNT, CDR2 YYREEE, per germline (reference sequence). After removal of 4 bases from V and 7 bases from J, the junction contained 12 bases not matched to a gene.

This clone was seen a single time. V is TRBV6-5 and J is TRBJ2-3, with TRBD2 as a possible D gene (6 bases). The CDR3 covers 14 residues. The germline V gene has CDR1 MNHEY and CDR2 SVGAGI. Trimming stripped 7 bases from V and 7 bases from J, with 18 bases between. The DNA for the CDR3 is TGTGCCAGCACCGGGAGAACAGAGGAGCATACGCAGTATTTT. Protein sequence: CASTGRTEEHTQYF.

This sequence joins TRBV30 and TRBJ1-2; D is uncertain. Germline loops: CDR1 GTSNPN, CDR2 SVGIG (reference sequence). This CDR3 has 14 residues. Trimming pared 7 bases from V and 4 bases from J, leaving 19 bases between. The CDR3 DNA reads TGTGCCTACCACCCCGCGTACAGAATCTATGGCTACACCTTC. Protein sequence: CAYHPAYRIYGYTF.

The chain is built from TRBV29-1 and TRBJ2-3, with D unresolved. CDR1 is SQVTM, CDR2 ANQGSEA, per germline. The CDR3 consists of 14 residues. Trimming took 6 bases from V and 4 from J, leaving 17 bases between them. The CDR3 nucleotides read TGCAGCGTCGCCTCGGGTATAGTTGCAGATACGCAGTATTTT. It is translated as CSVASGIVADTQYF.

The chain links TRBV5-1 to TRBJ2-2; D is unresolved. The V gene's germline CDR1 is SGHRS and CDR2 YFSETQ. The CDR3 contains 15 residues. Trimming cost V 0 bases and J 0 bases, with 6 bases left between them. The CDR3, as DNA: TGCGCCAGCAGCTTGGACAGCACGAACACCGGGGAGCTGTTTTTT. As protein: CASSLDSTNTGELFF.

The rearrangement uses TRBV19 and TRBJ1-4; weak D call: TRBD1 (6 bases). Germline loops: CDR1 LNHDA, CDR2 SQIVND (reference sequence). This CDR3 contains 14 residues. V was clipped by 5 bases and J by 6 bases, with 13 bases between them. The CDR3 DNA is TGTGCCAGTAGTGCCGACAGGAACCATGAAAAACTGTTTTTT. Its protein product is CASSADRNHEKLFF. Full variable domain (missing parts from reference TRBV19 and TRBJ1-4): DGGITQSPKYLFRKEGQNVTLSCEQNLNHDAMYWYRQDPGQGLRLIYYSQIVNDFQKGDIAEGYSVSREKKESFPLTVTSAQKNPTAFYLCASSADRNHEKLFFGSGTQLSVL.

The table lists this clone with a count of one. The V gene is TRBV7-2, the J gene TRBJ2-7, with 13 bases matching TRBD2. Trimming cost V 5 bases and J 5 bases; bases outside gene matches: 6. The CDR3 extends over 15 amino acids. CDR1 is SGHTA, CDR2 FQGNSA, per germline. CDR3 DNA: TGTGCCAGCAGCCCGACTAGCGGGAGGAGAAACGAGCAGTACTTC. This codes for CASSPTSGRRNEQYF.

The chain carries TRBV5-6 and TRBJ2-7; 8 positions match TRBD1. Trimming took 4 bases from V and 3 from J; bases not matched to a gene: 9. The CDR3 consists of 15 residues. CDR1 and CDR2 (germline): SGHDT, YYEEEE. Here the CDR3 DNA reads TGTGCCAGCAGCCGGACAGGGACTGAGGACTACGAGCAGTACTTC. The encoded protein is CASSRTGTEDYEQYF.

CDR3 nucleotide sequence: TGTGCCACCAGCAGAGATCAGGGGGCGAACACCGGGGAGCTGTTTTTT. Its protein is CATSRDQGANTGELFF. V usage is TRBV15 and J usage is TRBJ2-2; TRBD1 matches 7 bases. The CDR3 runs 16 residues. Trimming at V came to 0 bases and at J to 0 bases, leaving 1 base not matched to a gene. Germline V gene lookup returns CDR1 LNHNV and CDR2 YYDKDF (reference sequence). Combining the CDR3 with reference TRBV15 and TRBJ2-2 gives the whole variable domain DAMVIQNPRYQVTQFGKPVTLSCSQTLNHNVMYWYQQKSSQAPKLLFHYYDKDFNNEADTPDNFQSRRPNTSFCFLDIRSPGLGDTAMYLCATSRDQGANTGELFFGEGSRLTVL.

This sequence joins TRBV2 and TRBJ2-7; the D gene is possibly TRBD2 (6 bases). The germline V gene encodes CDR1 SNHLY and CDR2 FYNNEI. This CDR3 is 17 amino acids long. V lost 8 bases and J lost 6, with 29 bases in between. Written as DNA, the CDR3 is TGTGCCAGCTTTGGGGTTTGGATAGCGGATGGAGGTTGCGAGCAGTACTTC. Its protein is CASFGVWIADGGCEQYF.

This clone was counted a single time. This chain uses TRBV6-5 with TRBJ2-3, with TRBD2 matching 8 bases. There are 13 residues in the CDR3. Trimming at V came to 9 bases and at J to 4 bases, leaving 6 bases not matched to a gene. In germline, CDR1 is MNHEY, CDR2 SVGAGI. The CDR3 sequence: CASERERSDTQYF. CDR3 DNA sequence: TGTGCCAGTGAGCGGGAGCGTTCAGATACGCAGTATTTT.

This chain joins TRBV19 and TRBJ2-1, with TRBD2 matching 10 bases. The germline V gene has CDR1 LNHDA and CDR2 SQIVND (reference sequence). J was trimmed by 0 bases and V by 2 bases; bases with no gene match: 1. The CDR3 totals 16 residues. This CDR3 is CASSIPSGSSYNEQFF. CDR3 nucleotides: TGTGCCAGTAGTATACCTAGCGGGAGCTCCTACAATGAGCAGTTCTTC.

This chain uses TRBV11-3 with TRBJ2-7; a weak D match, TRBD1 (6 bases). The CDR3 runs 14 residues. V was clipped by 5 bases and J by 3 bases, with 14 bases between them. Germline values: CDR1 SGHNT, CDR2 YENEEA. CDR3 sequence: CASSLGRQDYEQYF. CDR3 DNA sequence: TGTGCCAGCAGCCTGGGGCGACAGGACTACGAGCAGTACTTC.

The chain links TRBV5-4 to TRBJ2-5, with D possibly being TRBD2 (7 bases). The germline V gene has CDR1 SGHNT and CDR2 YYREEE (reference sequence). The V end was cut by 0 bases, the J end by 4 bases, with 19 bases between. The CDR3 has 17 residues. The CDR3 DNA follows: TGTGCCAGCAGCTTGGGCAGGGGCGCGGGGGAGGGAGAGACCCAGTACTTC. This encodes CASSLGRGAGEGETQYF.

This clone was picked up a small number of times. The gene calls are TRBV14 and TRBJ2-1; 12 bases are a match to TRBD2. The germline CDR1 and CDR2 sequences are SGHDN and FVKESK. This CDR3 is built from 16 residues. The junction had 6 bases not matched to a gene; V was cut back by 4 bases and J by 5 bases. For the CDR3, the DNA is TGTGCCAGCAGCCGCCTAGCGGGAGGGCCGAACAATGAGCAGTTCTTC. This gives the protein CASSRLAGGPNNEQFF.

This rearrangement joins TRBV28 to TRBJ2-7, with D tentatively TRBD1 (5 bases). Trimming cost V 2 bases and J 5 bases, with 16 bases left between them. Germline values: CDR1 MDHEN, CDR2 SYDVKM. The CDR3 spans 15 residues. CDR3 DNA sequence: TGTGCCAGCAGTTTAGGGGCAGCTACCTTGGACGAGCAGTACTTC. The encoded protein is CASSLGAATLDEQYF.

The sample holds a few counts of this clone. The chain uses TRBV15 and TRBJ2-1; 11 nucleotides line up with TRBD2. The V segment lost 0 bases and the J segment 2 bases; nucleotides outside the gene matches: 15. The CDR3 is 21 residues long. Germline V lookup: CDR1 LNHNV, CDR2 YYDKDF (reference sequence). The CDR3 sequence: CATSRDRYELGLAAPYNEQFF. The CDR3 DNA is TGTGCCACCAGCAGAGATCGCTATGAGTTGGGACTAGCGGCCCCCTACAATGAGCAGTTCTTC.

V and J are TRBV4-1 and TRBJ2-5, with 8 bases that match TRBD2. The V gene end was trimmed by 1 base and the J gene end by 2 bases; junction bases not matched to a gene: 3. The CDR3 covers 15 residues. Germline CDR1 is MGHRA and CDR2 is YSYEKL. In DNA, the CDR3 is TGCGCCAGCAGCCAAGTAACTAGCGGACAAGAGACCCAGTACTTC. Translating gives CASSQVTSGQETQYF.

CDR3 loop: CSAPSEAEQFF. The CDR3 nucleotides read TGCAGTGCCCCCAGCGAGGCAGAGCAGTTCTTC. The rearrangement joins TRBV20-1 to TRBJ2-1; D is unclear. Trimming shortened V by 6 bases and J by 10 bases, and 13 bases separated the two germline ends. The CDR3 consists of 11 residues. CDR1 and CDR2 from the germline V gene are DFQATT and SNEGSKA (reference sequence).

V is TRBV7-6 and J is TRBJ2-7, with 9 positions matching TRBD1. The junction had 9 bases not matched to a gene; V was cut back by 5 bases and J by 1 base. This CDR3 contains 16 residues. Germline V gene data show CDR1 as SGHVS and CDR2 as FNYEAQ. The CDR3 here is CASSVVGQGKSYEQYF. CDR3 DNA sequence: TGTGCCAGCAGCGTGGTCGGACAGGGGAAATCCTACGAGCAGTACTTC.